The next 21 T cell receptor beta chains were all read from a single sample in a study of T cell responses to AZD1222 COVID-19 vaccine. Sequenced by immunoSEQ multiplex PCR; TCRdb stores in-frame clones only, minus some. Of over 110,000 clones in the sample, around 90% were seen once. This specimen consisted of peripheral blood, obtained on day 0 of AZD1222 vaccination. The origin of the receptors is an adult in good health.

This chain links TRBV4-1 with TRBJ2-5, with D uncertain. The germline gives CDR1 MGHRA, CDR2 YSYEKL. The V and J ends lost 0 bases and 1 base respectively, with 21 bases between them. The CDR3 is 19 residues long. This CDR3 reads CASSQEFENYPEIQETQYF. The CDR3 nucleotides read TGCGCCAGCAGCCAAGAATTTGAGAACTATCCTGAAATCCAAGAGACCCAGTACTTC.

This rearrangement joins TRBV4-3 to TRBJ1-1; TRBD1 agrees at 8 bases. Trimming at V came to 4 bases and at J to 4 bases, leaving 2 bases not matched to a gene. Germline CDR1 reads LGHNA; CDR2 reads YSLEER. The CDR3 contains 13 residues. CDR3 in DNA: TGCGCCAGCAGCCGTCAGGGGGCCACTGAAGCTTTCTTT. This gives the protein CASSRQGATEAFF.

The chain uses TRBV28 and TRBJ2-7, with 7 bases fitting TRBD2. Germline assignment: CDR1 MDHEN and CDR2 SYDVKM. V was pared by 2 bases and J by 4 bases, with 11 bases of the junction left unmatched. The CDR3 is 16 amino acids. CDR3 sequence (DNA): TGTGCCAGCAGTTTACGGGCGGGAGTGGGGCCTTACGAGCAGTACTTC. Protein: CASSLRAGVGPYEQYF. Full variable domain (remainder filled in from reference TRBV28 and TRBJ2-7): DVKVTQSSRYLVKRTGEKVFLECVQDMDHENMFWYRQDPGLGLRLIYFSYDVKMKEKGDIPEGYSVSREKKERFSLILESASTNQTSMYLCASSLRAGVGPYEQYFGPGTRLTVT.

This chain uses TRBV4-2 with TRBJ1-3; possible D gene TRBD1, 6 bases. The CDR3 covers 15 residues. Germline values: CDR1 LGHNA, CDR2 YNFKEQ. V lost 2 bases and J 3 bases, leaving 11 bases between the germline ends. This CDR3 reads CASSQTHRDGNTIYF. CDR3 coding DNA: TGTGCCAGCAGCCAAACCCACAGGGATGGAAACACCATATATTTT.

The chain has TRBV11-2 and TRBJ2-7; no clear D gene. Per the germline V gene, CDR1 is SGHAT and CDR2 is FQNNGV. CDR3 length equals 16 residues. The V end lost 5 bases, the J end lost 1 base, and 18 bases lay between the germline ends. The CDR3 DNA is TGTGCCAGCAGCCACCTGGCAGCGCTTGTTTCCTACGAGCAGTACTTC. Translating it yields CASSHLAALVSYEQYF.

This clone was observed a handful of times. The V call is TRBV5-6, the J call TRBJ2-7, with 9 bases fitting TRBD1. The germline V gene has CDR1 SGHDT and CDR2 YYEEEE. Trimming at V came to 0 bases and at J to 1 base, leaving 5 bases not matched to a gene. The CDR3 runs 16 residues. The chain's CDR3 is CASSLEPGQGSYEQYF. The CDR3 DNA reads TGTGCCAGCAGCTTGGAGCCGGGACAGGGTTCCTACGAGCAGTACTTC.

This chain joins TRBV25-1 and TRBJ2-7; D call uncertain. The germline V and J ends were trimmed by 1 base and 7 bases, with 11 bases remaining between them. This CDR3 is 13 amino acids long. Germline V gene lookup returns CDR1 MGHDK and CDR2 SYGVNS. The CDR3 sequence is CASSEFQSREQYF. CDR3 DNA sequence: TGTGCCAGCAGTGAATTTCAGTCTAGGGAGCAGTACTTC.

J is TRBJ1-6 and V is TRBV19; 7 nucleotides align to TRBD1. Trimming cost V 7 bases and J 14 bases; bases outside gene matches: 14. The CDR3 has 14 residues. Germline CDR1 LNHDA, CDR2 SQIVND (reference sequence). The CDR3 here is CASNLGDRESTLHF. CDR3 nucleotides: TGTGCCAGTAATCTTGGGGACAGAGAATCCACCCTCCACTTT.

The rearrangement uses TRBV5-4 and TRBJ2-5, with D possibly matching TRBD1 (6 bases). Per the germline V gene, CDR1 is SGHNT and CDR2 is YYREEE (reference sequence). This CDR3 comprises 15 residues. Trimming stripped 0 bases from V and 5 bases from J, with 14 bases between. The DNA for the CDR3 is TGTGCCAGCAGCTTGGCCCTGGGCAGGGGTGAGACCCAGTACTTC. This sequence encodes CASSLALGRGETQYF.

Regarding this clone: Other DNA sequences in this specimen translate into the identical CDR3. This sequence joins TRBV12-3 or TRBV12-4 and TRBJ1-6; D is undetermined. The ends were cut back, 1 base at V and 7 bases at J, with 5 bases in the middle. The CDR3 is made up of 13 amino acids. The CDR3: CASSLGGNSPLHF. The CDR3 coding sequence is TGTGCCAGCAGTTTAGGTGGGAATTCACCCCTCCACTTT.

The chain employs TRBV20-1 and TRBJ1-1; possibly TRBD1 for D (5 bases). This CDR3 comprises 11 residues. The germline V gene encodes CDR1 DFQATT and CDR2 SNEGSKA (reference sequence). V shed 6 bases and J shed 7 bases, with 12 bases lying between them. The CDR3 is CSAHRDLEAFF. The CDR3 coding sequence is TGCAGTGCCCACCGGGACCTTGAAGCTTTCTTT.

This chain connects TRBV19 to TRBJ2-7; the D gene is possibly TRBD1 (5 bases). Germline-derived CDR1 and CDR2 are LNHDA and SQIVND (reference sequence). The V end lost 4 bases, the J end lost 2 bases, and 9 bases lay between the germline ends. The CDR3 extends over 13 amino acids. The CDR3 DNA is TGTGCCAGTAGTAGGCAGGGCCCCTACGAGCAGTACTTC. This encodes CASSRQGPYEQYF. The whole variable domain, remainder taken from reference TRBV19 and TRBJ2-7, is DGGITQSPKYLFRKEGQNVTLSCEQNLNHDAMYWYRQDPGQGLRLIYYSQIVNDFQKGDIAEGYSVSREKKESFPLTVTSAQKNPTAFYLCASSRQGPYEQYFGPGTRLTVT.

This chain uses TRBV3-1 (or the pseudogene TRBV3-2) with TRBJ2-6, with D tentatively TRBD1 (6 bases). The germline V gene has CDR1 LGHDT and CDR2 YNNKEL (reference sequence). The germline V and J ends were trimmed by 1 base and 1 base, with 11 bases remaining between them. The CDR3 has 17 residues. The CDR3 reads CASSQAGANSGANVLTF. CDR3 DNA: TGTGCCAGCAGCCAAGCAGGGGCGAATTCTGGGGCCAACGTCCTGACTTTC.

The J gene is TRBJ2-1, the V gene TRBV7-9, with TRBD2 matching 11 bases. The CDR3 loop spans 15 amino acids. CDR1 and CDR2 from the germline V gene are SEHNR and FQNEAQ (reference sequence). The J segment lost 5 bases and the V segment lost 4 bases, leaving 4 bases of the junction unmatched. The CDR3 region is CASSSPGLADNEQFF. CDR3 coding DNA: TGTGCCAGCAGCTCACCGGGACTAGCGGACAATGAGCAGTTCTTC.

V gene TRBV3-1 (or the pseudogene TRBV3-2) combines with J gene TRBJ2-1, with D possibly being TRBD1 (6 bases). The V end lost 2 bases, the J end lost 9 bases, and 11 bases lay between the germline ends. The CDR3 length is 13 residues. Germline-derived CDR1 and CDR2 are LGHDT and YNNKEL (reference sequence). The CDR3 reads CASSQNRDGEQFF. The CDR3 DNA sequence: TGTGCCAGCAGCCAAAACAGGGACGGTGAGCAGTTCTTC.

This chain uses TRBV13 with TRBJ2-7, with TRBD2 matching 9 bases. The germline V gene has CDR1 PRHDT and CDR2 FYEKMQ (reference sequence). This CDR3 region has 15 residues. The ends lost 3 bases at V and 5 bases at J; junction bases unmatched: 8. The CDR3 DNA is TGTGCCAGCAGCTTGGGCCCGGCGGGAGGGGACGAGCAGTACTTC. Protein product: CASSLGPAGGDEQYF. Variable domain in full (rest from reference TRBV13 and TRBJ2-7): AAGVIQSPRHLIKEKRETATLKCYPIPRHDTVYWYQQGPGQDPQFLISFYEKMQSDKGSIPDRFSAQQFSDYHSELNMSSLELGDSALYFCASSLGPAGGDEQYFGPGTRLTVT.

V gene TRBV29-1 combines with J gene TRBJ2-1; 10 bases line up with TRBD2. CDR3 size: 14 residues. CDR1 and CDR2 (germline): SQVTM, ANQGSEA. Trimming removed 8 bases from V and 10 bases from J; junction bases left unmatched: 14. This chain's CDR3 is CSSLLLAGTGEQFF. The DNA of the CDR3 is TGCAGCTCACTACTACTAGCGGGGACAGGAGAGCAGTTCTTC.

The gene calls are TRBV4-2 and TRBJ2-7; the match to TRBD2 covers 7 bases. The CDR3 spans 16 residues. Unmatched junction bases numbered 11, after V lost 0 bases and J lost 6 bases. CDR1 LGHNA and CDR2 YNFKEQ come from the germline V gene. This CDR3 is CASSQDRSSGTGEQYF. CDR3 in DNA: TGTGCCAGCAGCCAAGACCGGAGCAGCGGGACCGGCGAGCAGTACTTC.

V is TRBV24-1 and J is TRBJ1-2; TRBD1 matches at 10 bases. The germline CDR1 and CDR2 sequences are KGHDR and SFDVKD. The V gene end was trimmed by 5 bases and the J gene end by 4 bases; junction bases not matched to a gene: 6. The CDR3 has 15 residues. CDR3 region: CATSARDRGVYGYTF. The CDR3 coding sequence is TGTGCCACCAGTGCCAGGGACAGGGGAGTCTATGGCTACACCTTC.

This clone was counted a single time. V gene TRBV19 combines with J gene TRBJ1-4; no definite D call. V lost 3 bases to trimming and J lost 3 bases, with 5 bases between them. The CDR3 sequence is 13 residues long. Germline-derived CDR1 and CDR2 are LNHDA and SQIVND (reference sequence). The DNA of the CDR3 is TGTGCCAGTAGTATGTACCCTAATGAAAAACTGTTTTTT. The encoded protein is CASSMYPNEKLFF.

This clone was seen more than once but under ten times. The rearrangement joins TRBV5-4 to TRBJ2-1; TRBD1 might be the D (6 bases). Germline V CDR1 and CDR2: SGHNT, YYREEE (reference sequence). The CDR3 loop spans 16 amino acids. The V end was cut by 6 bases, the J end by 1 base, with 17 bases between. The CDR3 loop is CASTPTGSKSYNEQFF. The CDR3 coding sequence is TGTGCCAGCACCCCGACAGGCAGTAAATCCTACAATGAGCAGTTCTTC.